The sequence of this TCR beta chain was determined in a study of neoadjuvant anti-PD-1 for oral cavity cancer. The sample's time point: after neoadjuvant nivolumab, at surgical resection. Clones were sequenced by immunoSEQ multiplex PCR, and TCRdb holds only the in-frame ones, with some missing. The table shows tens of thousands of clones, with about 88% occurring only once. V gave up 0 bases and J gave up 1 base, with 4 bases separating them. The CDR3 totals 14 residues. CDR1 and CDR2 (germline): SGHAT, FQNNGV. The sample was PBMCs, taken after nivolumab (anti-PD-1) treatment. The origin of this receptor is a person between 35 and 79 years old with oral cavity squamous cell carcinoma. J is TRBJ2-1 and V is TRBV11-2, with D unclear. CDR3 bases: TGTGCCAGCAGCTTAGATATTTCCTACAATGAGCAGTTCTTC. Translation gives CASSLDISYNEQFF.